This note documents a single T cell receptor (beta chain) sequence. In the source study's methods: The assay estimated nucleated cells by amplifying reference gene primers. Clones were sequenced by immunoSEQ multiplex PCR, and TCRdb holds only the in-frame ones, with some missing. The DNA gave D and trimming, while V, J and clone size come from that table. The sample lists about 140,000 clones, 75% to 90% seen once, with less than 3% in the top ten. These data belong to a study of blood T cell repertoires in COVID-19. Overall study: Material from acute and convalescent COVID-19 was sourced from the United States, Italy and Spain. PBMCs, B-cell-depleted T cells, or T cells provided the cDNA or gDNA that made up the material.

The CDR3 covers 14 residues. The germline V gene has CDR1 SGHTA and CDR2 FQGTGA. V shed 3 bases, J shed 1 base, and the junction held 0 bases outside the gene matches. The sequencing sample was made of peripheral blood. The receptor's source is a man between 60 and 75 years old with active or convalescent COVID-19. This sequence joins TRBV7-3 and TRBJ2-3; the match to TRBD1 covers 8 bases. The CDR3 is CASSLTGGTDTQYF. The CDR3 DNA is TGTGCCAGCAGCTTGACAGGGGGCACAGATACGCAGTATTTT.